This is a list of T cell receptor beta chains from one sample in a study of blood T cell repertoires in COVID-19. Generated by immunoSEQ multiplex PCR, the TCRdb table keeps only in-frame clones and is missing some. There are around 18,000 clones in the sample; approximately 92% occur only once, and 10% to 15% lies in the top ten. The source material was peripheral blood. The receptors originated from a man between 60 and 75 years old with active COVID-19. The CDR3 runs from the conserved cysteine through the conserved F or W. D genes are given only for firm matches. Some rows mark clone size as missing; the rest say once, few, many or name a class of expanded clone.

TRBJ2-5	NA	NA	TRBV6-5	TGTGCCAGCAGTCGAATACAGGGTTACGAGACCCAGTACTTC	CASSRIQGYETQYF
TRBJ2-3	NA	TRBD2	TRBV5-1	TGCGCCAGCAGCTTGAGGGTTAGCGGGGGCCCCAGCACAGATACGCAGTATTTT	CASSLRVSGGPSTDTQYF
TRBJ2-1	NA	NA	TRBV7-2	TGTGCCAGCAGCCGCTACGGGGGGCGGAAGTTCTTC	CASSRYGGRKFF
TRBJ2-7	NA	TRBD1	TRBV28	TGTGCCAGCAGTTCTGGGACAGGGCCCTACGAGCAGTACTTC	CASSSGTGPYEQYF
TRBJ1-1	NA	TRBD1	TRBV6-1	TGTGCCAGCAGTGATCGACAGGGATCGAACACTGAAGCTTTCTTT	CASSDRQGSNTEAFF
TRBJ2-3	NA	TRBD1	TRBV7-9	TGTGCCAGCAGCTCATCAGGGGGCGGTCCAGATACGCAGTATTTT	CASSSSGGGPDTQYF
TRBJ1-6	NA	NA	TRBV7-9	TGTGCCAGCAGCAAGGGGACTGGTAATAATTCACCCCTCCACTTT	CASSKGTGNNSPLHF
TRBJ1-4	NA	NA	TRBV11-2	TGTGCCAGCAGCGATCGGCGGCGGGGTGGGCTTCCAACTAATGAAAAACTGTTTTTT	CASSDRRRGGLPTNEKLFF
TRBJ2-7	NA	TRBD1	TRBV6-6	TGTGCCAGCAGACCCACAGGGGGCGAGCAGTACTTC	CASRPTGGEQYF
TRBJ2-5	NA	NA	TRBV19	TGTGCCAGTAGTATTGGCAGGGAAGAGACCCAGTACTTC	CASSIGREETQYF
TRBJ2-7	NA	TRBD1	TRBV25-1	TGTGCCAGCGCGTGGGACAGTCCCTACGAGCAGTACTTC	CASAWDSPYEQYF
TRBJ2-7	NA	NA	TRBV3-1/TRBV3-2	TGTGCCAGCAGCCAAGATCGGGGTGACGAGCAGTACTTC	CASSQDRGDEQYF
TRBJ1-2	NA	NA	TRBV24-1	TGTGCCACCAGCGAGGATGGGGCGTTTGGCTACACCTTC	CATSEDGAFGYTF
TRBJ1-5	NA	NA	TRBV18	TGTGCCAGCTCACCGAGTACGGGGGGCAATCAGCCCCAGCATTTT	CASSPSTGGNQPQHF
TRBJ1-4	NA	TRBD1	TRBV18	TGTGCCAGCTCACTCCGACAGGGTCCTAATGAAAAACTGTTTTTT	CASSLRQGPNEKLFF
TRBJ2-7	NA	NA	TRBV11-2	TGTGCCAGCAGCTCCCGACCTGGGAGGTTCTACGAGCAGTACTTC	CASSSRPGRFYEQYF
TRBJ1-1	NA	NA	TRBV7-8	TGTGCCAGCAGCTTATATGCAGGGAACACTGAAGCTTTCTTT	CASSLYAGNTEAFF
TRBJ2-7	NA	NA	TRBV11-2	TGTGCCAGCAGCGCGCGGACGGGGAGTAAAGTCGAGCAGTACTTC	CASSARTGSKVEQYF
TRBJ2-7	NA	TRBD2	TRBV5-3	TGTGCCAGAAGCTCGGGGACTAGCGGGAGCCAAACCTACGAGCAGTACTTC	CARSSGTSGSQTYEQYF
TRBJ2-7	NA	TRBD2	TRBV28	TGTGCCAGCAGAATGACTAGCGCGATTTGGTACTTC	CASRMTSAIWYF
TRBJ1-2	NA	TRBD1	TRBV19	TGTGCCAGTATAGGGGGCAGGGAAACTGGCTACACCTTC	CASIGGRETGYTF
TRBJ2-7	few	NA	TRBV19	TGTGCCAGTAGTACAACGCGAGGGTCGGGAGTCTACGAGCAGTACTTC	CASSTTRGSGVYEQYF
TRBJ1-2	NA	TRBD1	TRBV29-1	TGCAGCGTTGAGGCGACAGGGGTTAACTATGGCTACACCTTC	CSVEATGVNYGYTF
TRBJ1-4	NA	NA	TRBV4-1	TGCGCCAGCAGCCAAATAAGCTCAGTCGGGGGAGTAGTTGAAAAACTGTTTTTT	CASSQISSVGGVVEKLFF
TRBJ1-2	NA	NA	TRBV9	TGTGCCAGCAGCGTAAATAATAACTATGGCTACACCTTC	CASSVNNNYGYTF
TRBJ2-7	few	TRBD1	TRBV5-5	TGTGCCAGCAGTTCAACGCCGGACAGGGTTGTTTACGAGCAGTACTTC	CASSSTPDRVVYEQYF
TRBJ1-6	few	NA	TRBV4-1	TGCGCCAGCAGCCACGTAGGGGAAGTCTCACCCCTCCACTTT	CASSHVGEVSPLHF
TRBJ2-2	NA	TRBD2	TRBV30	TGTGCCTGGAGCGGGCTAGCGGGGGGAAACACCGGGGAGCTGTTTTTT	CAWSGLAGGNTGELFF
TRBJ1-5	NA	NA	TRBV6-6	TGTGCCAGCAGTTACTCGAGGACAGATGGGTTTCAGCCCCAGCATTTT	CASSYSRTDGFQPQHF
TRBJ2-2	NA	NA	TRBV10-1	TGCGCCAGCAGGGAGGTCGGGGGAGGACGTATCACCGGGGAGCTGTTTTTT	CASREVGGGRITGELFF
TRBJ2-2	NA	NA	TRBV4-2	TGTGCCAGCAGCCAAGATCGGGTCGGGGAGCTGTTTTTT	CASSQDRVGELFF
TRBJ1-6	NA	TRBD1	TRBV4-2	TGTGCCAGCAGCCTGTTAACCGGGACAGACAGCTCCTATAATTCACCCCTCCACTTT	CASSLLTGTDSSYNSPLHF
TRBJ2-5	NA	NA	TRBV7-9	TGTGCCAGCAGCTTAGTAGTTGGCGCGGGGCAAGAGACCCAGTACTTC	CASSLVVGAGQETQYF
TRBJ2-2	NA	NA	TRBV29-1	TGCAGCGTAGCGAGCGGAAGCCGGTGGGAGCTGTTTTTT	CSVASGSRWELFF
TRBJ2-3	once	NA	TRBV7-9	TGTGCCACGGGAGCGCCCGCCCGCACAGATACGCAGTATTTT	CATGAPARTDTQYF
TRBJ1-1	NA	NA	TRBV5-1	TGCGCCAGCAGCGTCTCAGGGGTAGGGACTGAAGCTTTCTTT	CASSVSGVGTEAFF
TRBJ2-5	NA	NA	TRBV12-3/TRBV12-4	TGTGCCAGCAGTTTAAACGGGGTAGAGACCCAGTACTTC	CASSLNGVETQYF
TRBJ2-2	NA	NA	TRBV24-1	TGTGCCACCAGTGATTTTGGCCCCCGGGAGCTGTTTTTT	CATSDFGPRELFF
TRBJ2-1	NA	TRBD2	TRBV10-3	TGTGCCATCAGAAACCCGGGACTAGCGGGAGTTGGTGAGCAGTTCTTC	CAIRNPGLAGVGEQFF
TRBJ2-1	NA	NA	TRBV6-5	TGTGCCAGTTTACGTGGGAGCTCCTACAATGAGCAGTTCTTC	CASLRGSSYNEQFF
TRBJ2-7	NA	TRBD2	TRBV2	TGTGCCAGCACTGGAGGGCTAGCGGGCATCTACGAGCAGTACTTC	CASTGGLAGIYEQYF
TRBJ2-1	NA	NA	TRBV6-5	TGTGCCAGCGGAGGCTTTGACAATGAGCAGTTCTTC	CASGGFDNEQFF
TRBJ1-1	NA	NA	TRBV28	TGTGCCAGCAGTTTCCCCCGGGGTGAGGTAGTGAACACTGAAGCTTTCTTT	CASSFPRGEVVNTEAFF
TRBJ2-1	NA	NA	TRBV1	TGCACCAGCAGCCGGGTATTCCCGACCCCGGGTGAGCAGTTCTTC	CTSSRVFPTPGEQFF
TRBJ2-1	NA	TRBD2	TRBV19	TGTGCCAGTCAACTAGCGGGAGTCAATGAGCAGTTCTTC	CASQLAGVNEQFF
TRBJ1-3	NA	NA	TRBV6-6	TGTGCCAGCAGGGAACCAGGGGCCCCCGGGAACACCATATATTTT	CASREPGAPGNTIYF
TRBJ1-5	once	TRBD1	TRBV28	TGTGCCAGCAGTTTATGGAGGGGGACAGTTAGCAATCAGCCCCAGCATTTT	CASSLWRGTVSNQPQHF
TRBJ1-6	NA	NA	TRBV28	TGTGCCAGCAGTTTACAGGGTGATTCACCCCTCCACTTT	CASSLQGDSPLHF
TRBJ1-4	NA	NA	TRBV5-1	TGCGCCAGCAGCTTCGAGGGTGGTCCGGCTGAAAAACTGTTTTTT	CASSFEGGPAEKLFF
TRBJ2-7	NA	TRBD2	TRBV7-9	TGTGCCAGCAGCACCGGACTAGCGGGAGGGTACGAGCAGTACTTC	CASSTGLAGGYEQYF
TRBJ2-1	NA	TRBD2	TRBV11-2	TGTGCCAGCAGTTTAGCCGGGACTAGACTCTACAATGAGCAGTTCTTC	CASSLAGTRLYNEQFF
TRBJ2-1	NA	NA	TRBV14	TGTGCCAGCAGCGCTCTCAGCAGGGCTTCTCATCGGAATGAGCAGTTCTTC	CASSALSRASHRNEQFF
TRBJ1-1	NA	NA	TRBV2	TGTGCCAGCATGGGCGGCAGGGGAGGGACTGAAGCTTTCTTT	CASMGGRGGTEAFF
TRBJ1-5	NA	NA	TRBV3-1/TRBV3-2	TGTGCCAGCAGCCAAAGCCTCGAAGCGAATCAGCCCCAGCATTTT	CASSQSLEANQPQHF